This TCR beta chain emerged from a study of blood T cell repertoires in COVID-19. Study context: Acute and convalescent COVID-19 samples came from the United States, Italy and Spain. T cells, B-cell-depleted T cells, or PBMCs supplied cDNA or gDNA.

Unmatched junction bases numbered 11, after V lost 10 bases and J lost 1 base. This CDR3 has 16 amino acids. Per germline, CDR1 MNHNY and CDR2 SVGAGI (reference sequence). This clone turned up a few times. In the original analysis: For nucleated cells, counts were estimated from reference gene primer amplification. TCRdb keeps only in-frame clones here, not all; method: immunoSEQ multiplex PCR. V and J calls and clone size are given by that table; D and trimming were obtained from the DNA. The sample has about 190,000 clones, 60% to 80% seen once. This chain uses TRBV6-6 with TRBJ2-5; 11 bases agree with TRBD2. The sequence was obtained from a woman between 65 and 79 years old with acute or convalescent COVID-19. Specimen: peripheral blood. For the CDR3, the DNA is TGTGCCACCCTCTCAGGGCTAGCGGGAGGCCAAGAGACCCAGTACTTC. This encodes CATLSGLAGGQETQYF.